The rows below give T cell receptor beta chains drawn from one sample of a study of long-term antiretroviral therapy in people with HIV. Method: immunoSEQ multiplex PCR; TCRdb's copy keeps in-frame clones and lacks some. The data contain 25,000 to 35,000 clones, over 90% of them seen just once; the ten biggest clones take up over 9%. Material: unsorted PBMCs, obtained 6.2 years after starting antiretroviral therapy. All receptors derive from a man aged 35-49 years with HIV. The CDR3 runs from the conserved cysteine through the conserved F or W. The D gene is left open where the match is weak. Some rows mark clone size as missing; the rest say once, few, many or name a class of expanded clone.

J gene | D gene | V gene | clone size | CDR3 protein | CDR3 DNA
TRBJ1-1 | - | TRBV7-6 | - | CASSLGGVGVMNTEAFF | TGTGCCAGCAGCTTAGGTGGAGTTGGGGTGATGAACACTGAAGCTTTCTTT
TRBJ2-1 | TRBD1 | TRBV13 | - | CASSTDRVAEQFF | TGTGCCAGCAGCACGGACAGGGTGGCTGAGCAGTTCTTC
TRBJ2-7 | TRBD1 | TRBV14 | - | CASSQDSSGTGAYEQYF | TGTGCCAGCAGCCAAGATTCCTCCGGGACAGGGGCCTACGAGCAGTACTTC
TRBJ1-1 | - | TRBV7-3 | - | CASSLSKDTEAFF | TGTGCCAGCAGCTTATCGAAGGACACTGAAGCTTTCTTT
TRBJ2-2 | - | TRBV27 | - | CASSFYGGQDTGELFF | TGTGCCAGCAGTTTTTATGGCGGGCAAGACACCGGGGAGCTGTTTTTT
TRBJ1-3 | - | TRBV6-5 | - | CASSYGLNSGNTIYF | TGTGCCAGCAGTTACGGACTAAACTCTGGAAACACCATATATTTT
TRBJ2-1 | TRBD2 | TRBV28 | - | CATKGRAGDPNEQFF | TGTGCCACCAAAGGTAGGGCGGGGGACCCCAATGAGCAGTTCTTC
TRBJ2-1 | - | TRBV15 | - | CATLRQGPAGHEQFF | TGTGCCACCCTTAGGCAGGGGCCCGCGGGCCATGAGCAGTTCTTC
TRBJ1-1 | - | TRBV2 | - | CASMGGGWNTEAFF | TGTGCCAGCATGGGGGGCGGGTGGAACACTGAAGCTTTCTTT
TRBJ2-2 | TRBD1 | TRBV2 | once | CASSSDRLSNTGELFF | TGTGCCAGCAGCTCGGACAGGCTTTCGAACACCGGGGAGCTGTTTTTT
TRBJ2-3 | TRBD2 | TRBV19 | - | CASSVAGRHADTQYF | TGTGCCAGTAGTGTAGCGGGAAGGCATGCAGATACGCAGTATTTT
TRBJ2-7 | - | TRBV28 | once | CASRETPSYEQYF | TGTGCCAGCAGGGAGACACCCTCCTACGAGCAGTACTTC
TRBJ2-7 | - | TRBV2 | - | CASSEEAAYEQYF | TGTGCCAGCAGTGAAGAGGCAGCCTACGAGCAGTACTTC
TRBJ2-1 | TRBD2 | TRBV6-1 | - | CASSQRGGVYGEQFF | TGTGCCAGCAGTCAGCGGGGGGGTGTGTATGGTGAGCAGTTCTTC
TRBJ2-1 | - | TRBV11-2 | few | CASSYTPREQFF | TGTGCCAGCAGCTATACTCCGAGAGAGCAGTTCTTC
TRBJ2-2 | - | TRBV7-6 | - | CATKADTGELFF | TGTGCCACTAAGGCGGACACCGGGGAGCTGTTTTTT
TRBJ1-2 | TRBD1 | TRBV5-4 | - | CASSLGLGTGIDGYTF | TGTGCCAGCAGCTTGGGGTTGGGGACAGGAATCGATGGCTACACCTTC
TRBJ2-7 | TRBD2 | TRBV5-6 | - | CASSKGLAESSYEQYF | TGTGCCAGCAGCAAGGGACTAGCGGAGAGCTCCTACGAGCAGTACTTC
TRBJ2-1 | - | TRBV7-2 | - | CASSLVQGTSLGEQFF | TGTGCCAGCAGCTTAGTTCAGGGAACAAGTTTAGGGGAGCAGTTCTTC
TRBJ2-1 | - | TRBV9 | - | CASSVVGSYNEQFF | TGTGCCAGCAGCGTTGTGGGGTCCTACAATGAGCAGTTCTTC
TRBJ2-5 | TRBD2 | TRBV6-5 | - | CASKRGGTETQYF | TGTGCCAGCAAGCGGGGGGGCACAGAGACCCAGTACTTC
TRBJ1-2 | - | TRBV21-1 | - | CASRRDRGTGRPVGYGYTF | TGTGCCAGCAGGAGGGACAGGGGCACCGGCCGCCCTGTTGGATATGGCTACACCTTC
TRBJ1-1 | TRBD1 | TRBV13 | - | CASSPFRDRVRDTEAFF | TGTGCCAGCAGCCCCTTCCGGGACAGGGTCAGGGACACTGAAGCTTTCTTT
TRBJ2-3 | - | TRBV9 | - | CASSVRRADTQYF | TGTGCCAGCAGCGTAAGAAGAGCAGATACGCAGTATTTT
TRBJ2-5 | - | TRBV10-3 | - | CAISEGETQYF | TGTGCCATCAGTGAAGGGGAGACCCAGTACTTC
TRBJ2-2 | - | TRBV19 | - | CASTEAGELFF | TGTGCCAGTACGGAGGCCGGGGAGCTGTTTTTT
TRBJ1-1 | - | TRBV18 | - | CASSLWTENTEAFF | TGTGCCAGCTCACTGTGGACGGAGAACACTGAAGCTTTCTTT
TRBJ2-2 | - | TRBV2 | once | CASGGYGPGELFF | TGTGCCAGCGGCGGTTACGGACCCGGGGAGCTGTTTTTT
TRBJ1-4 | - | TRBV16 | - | CASSRQTVDSGEKLFF | TGTGCCAGCAGCCGACAAACGGTAGACTCGGGTGAAAAACTGTTTTTT
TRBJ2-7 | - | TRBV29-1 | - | CSVEDSDTYEQYF | TGCAGCGTTGAAGATTCAGATACCTACGAGCAGTACTTC
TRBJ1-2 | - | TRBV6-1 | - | CASSPGAWGYTF | TGTGCCAGCTCCCCGGGGGCTTGGGGCTACACCTTC
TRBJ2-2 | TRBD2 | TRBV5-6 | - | CASSAGGSGGELFF | TGTGCCAGCAGCGCGGGGGGCTCAGGCGGGGAGCTGTTTTTT
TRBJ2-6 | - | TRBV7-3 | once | CASSPYSSGANVLTF | TGTGCCAGCAGCCCATACAGCTCTGGGGCCAACGTCCTGACTTTC
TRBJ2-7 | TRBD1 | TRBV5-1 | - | CASSRPGGQGASEQYF | TGCGCCAGCAGCCGACCCGGGGGACAGGGTGCCTCGGAGCAGTACTTC
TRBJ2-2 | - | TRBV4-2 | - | CASSQEVEPTGELFF | TGTGCCAGCAGCCAAGAAGTCGAACCTACCGGGGAGCTGTTTTTT
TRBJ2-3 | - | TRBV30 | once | CAWSGRGRADTQYF | TGTGCCTGGAGTGGGAGGGGGCGCGCAGATACGCAGTATTTT
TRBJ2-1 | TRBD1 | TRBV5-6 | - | CASSLGQGTYNEQFF | TGTGCCAGCAGCTTAGGACAGGGGACTTACAATGAGCAGTTCTTC
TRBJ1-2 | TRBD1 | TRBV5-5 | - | CASKQGQRGSNYGYTF | TGTGCCAGCAAACAGGGACAGCGAGGGTCCAACTATGGCTACACCTTC
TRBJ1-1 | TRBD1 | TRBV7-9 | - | CASSNRHRTGWEAFF | TGTGCCAGCAGCAACCGCCACAGGACAGGCTGGGAAGCTTTCTTT
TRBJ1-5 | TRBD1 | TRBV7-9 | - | CASSRHQGQGDYQPQHF | TGTGCCAGCAGCCGTCACCAGGGACAGGGGGACTATCAGCCCCAGCATTTT
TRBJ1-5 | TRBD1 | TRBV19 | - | CASSITGTGDSQPQHF | TGTGCCAGTAGTATCACCGGGACAGGGGATTCTCAGCCCCAGCATTTT
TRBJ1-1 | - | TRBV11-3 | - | CASSYPSRGANTEAFF | TGTGCCAGCAGCTACCCCTCCAGAGGGGCGAACACTGAAGCTTTCTTT
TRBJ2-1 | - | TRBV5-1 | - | CASSLLRQGGNEQFF | TGCGCCAGCAGCTTGTTGAGACAGGGAGGCAATGAGCAGTTCTTC
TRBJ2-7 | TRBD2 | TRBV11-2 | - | CASSLVSGSYEQYF | TGTGCCAGCAGCTTAGTTAGCGGGAGTTACGAGCAGTACTTC
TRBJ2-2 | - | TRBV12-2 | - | CASRLLSYRGSLRPGELFF | TGTGCAAGTCGCTTATTGTCCTACAGGGGATCGCTTCGTCCCGGGGAGCTGTTTTTT
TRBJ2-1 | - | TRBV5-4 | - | CASSQDLGTYNEQFF | TGTGCCAGCAGCCAGGACCTAGGGACCTACAATGAGCAGTTCTTC
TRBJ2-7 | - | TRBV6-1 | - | CASSEISNYEQYF | TGTGCCAGCAGTGAAATCAGTAACTACGAGCAGTACTTC
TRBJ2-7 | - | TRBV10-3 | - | CAISEVQGGGSEQYF | TGTGCCATCAGTGAAGTACAGGGTGGGGGAAGCGAGCAGTACTTC
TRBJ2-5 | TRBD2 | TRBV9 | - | CASSDGTSGQTQYF | TGTGCCAGCAGCGACGGGACTAGCGGGCAGACCCAGTACTTC
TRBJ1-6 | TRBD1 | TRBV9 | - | CASSTGQGKEPLHF | TGTGCCAGCAGCACCGGACAGGGAAAAGAACCCCTCCACTTT
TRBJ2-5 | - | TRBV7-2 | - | CASSPIGPAVRTQYF | TGTGCCAGCAGCCCAATAGGGCCTGCCGTGAGGACCCAGTACTTC
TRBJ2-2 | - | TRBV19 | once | CASSTGYTGELFF | TGTGCCAGTAGTACAGGGTACACCGGGGAGCTGTTTTTT
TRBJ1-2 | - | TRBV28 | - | CASSFGYGYTF | TGTGCCAGCAGTTTCGGCTATGGCTACACCTTC
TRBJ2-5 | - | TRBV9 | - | CASSVVPGSSETQYF | TGTGCCAGCAGCGTAGTTCCGGGATCTAGCGAGACCCAGTACTTC
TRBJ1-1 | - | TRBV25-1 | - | CASSDYTEAFF | TGTGCCAGCAGTGATTACACTGAAGCTTTCTTT
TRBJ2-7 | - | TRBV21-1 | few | CASSNGRAEQYF | TGTGCCAGCAGCAATGGAAGGGCCGAGCAGTACTTC
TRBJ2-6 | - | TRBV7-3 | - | CASSFNPAGVLTF | TGTGCCAGCAGCTTTAACCCGGCTGGCGTCCTGACTTTC
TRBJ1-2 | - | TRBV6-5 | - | CASKGALYGYTF | TGTGCCAGCAAAGGAGCGCTCTATGGCTACACCTTC
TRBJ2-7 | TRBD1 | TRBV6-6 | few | CASSSRDRDYEQYF | TGTGCCAGCAGTTCACGGGACAGGGACTACGAGCAGTACTTC